This T cell receptor beta chain was retrieved from a study of beta chain features in type 1 diabetes. This clone was seen more than once but under ten times. Expressed TCRB transcripts got sequenced, as all isolated RNA was reverse transcribed. TCRdb's copy holds only in-frame clones and misses some; the assay was immunoSEQ multiplex PCR. The table has around 340,000 clones, around 7.6% seen once. Germline assignment: CDR1 LNHNV and CDR2 YYDKDF (reference sequence). This CDR3 contains 15 residues. J gave up 6 bases and V 1 base, and 5 bases lay outside the gene matches. The sample taken for sequencing was central memory CD4+ T cells from blood. This sequence joins TRBV15 and TRBJ1-5, with 8 bases identical to TRBD1. The sequence was collected from a young woman in good health. The CDR3 DNA follows: TGTGCCACCAGCAGAGGGGACAGGAATCTTCAGCCCCAGCATTTT. It specifies CATSRGDRNLQPQHF.